A single sample is the source of the 4 T cell receptor beta chains below, sequenced in a study of shared clonotypes between healthy human individuals. Produced via immunoSEQ multiplex PCR; TCRdb's table is partial and in-frame only. The sample holds some 2,000,000 clones, 90% to 97% seen once. The sample was naive CD4+ T cells sorted from blood. Subset of the sample: CD45RA+ positively selected. The source of these receptors is a man aged 18 to 29 in good health.

This clone was recorded once. J is TRBJ1-1 and V is TRBV5-1, with D possibly being TRBD1 (5 bases). This CDR3 has 13 residues. Per the germline V gene, CDR1 is SGHRS and CDR2 is YFSETQ. Between the trimmed V and J ends, which lost 0 bases and 4 bases, there was a span of 7 bases. The CDR3 loop reads CASSLEGFTEAFF. The CDR3 DNA sequence: TGCGCCAGCAGCTTGGAGGGGTTCACTGAAGCTTTCTTT. Full variable domain (outside the CDR3, taken from reference TRBV5-1 and TRBJ1-1): KAGVTQTPRYLIKTRGQQVTLSCSPISGHRSVSWYQQTPGQGLQFLFEYFSETQRNKGNFPGRFSGRQFSNSRSEMNVSTLELGDSALYLCASSLEGFTEAFFGQGTRLTVV.

The chain combines TRBV28 with TRBJ1-6; D remains unclear. Trimming shortened V by 5 bases and J by 10 bases, and 6 bases separated the two germline ends. The germline V gene has CDR1 MDHEN and CDR2 SYDVKM. The CDR3 is 11 residues long. The CDR3 loop reads CASSHPSPLHF. The CDR3 coding sequence is TGTGCCAGCAGTCACCCCTCACCCCTCCACTTT.

This chain links TRBV6-1 with TRBJ1-5; D unresolved. The CDR3 spans 15 residues. V lost 3 bases, J lost 2 bases, and 11 bases lay in between. CDR1 is MNHNS, CDR2 SASEGT, per germline. CDR3 protein: CASSDSLGGNQPQHF. The CDR3 DNA reads TGTGCCAGCAGTGACTCCCTGGGCGGCAATCAGCCCCAGCATTTT.

Notes on this clone: Other DNA variants within this sample encode the same CDR3. J is TRBJ2-5 and V is TRBV29-1; a possible D gene is TRBD2 (6 bases). V shed 7 bases and J shed 1 base, with 13 bases lying between them. Per the germline V gene, CDR1 is SQVTM and CDR2 is ANQGSEA. The CDR3 contains 13 residues. CDR3 in DNA: TGCAGCGGGGGAGGTCGCCTCCAAGAGACCCAGTACTTC. Translating gives CSGGGRLQETQYF.